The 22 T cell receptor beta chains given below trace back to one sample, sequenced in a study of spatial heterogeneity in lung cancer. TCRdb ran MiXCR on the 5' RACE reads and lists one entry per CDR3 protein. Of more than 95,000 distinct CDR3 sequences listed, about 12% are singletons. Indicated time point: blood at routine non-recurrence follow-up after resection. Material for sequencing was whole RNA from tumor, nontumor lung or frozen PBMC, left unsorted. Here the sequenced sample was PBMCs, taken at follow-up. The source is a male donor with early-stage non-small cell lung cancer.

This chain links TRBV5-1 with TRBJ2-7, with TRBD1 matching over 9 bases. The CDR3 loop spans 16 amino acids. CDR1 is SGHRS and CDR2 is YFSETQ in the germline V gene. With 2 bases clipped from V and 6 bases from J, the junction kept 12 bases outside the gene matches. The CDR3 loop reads CASSLFTGGASAEQYF. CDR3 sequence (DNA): TGCGCCAGCAGCTTATTCACAGGGGGCGCAAGCGCCGAGCAGTACTTC.

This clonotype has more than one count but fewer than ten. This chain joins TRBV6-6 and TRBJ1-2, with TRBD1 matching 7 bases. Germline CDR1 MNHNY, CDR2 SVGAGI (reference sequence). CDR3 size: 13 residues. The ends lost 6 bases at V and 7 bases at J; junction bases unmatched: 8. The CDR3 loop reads CASSTTGVSGYTF. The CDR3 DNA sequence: TGTGCCAGCAGCACAACAGGGGTTAGTGGCTACACCTTC.

CDR3 sequence: CASSSGPGGRETQYF. CDR3 nucleotides: TGCGCCAGCAGCTCGGGACCGGGGGGTCGAGAGACCCAGTACTTC. The chain combines TRBV5-1 with TRBJ2-5; 7 bases fit TRBD2. This CDR3 is built from 15 residues. Germline CDR1 SGHRS, CDR2 YFSETQ. Losses at the gene ends were 3 bases for V and 4 bases for J; bases not matched to a gene: 9. Full variable domain (outside the CDR3, taken from reference TRBV5-1 and TRBJ2-5): KAGVTQTPRYLIKTRGQQVTLSCSPISGHRSVSWYQQTPGQGLQFLFEYFSETQRNKGNFPGRFSGRQFSNSRSEMNVSTLELGDSALYLCASSSGPGGRETQYFGPGTRLLVL.

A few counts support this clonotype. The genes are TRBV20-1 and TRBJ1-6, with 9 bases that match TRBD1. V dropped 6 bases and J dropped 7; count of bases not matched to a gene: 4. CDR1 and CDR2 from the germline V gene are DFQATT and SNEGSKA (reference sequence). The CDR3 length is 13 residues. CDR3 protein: CSARDRVNSPLHF. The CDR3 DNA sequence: TGCAGTGCCAGGGACAGGGTCAATTCACCCCTCCACTTT.

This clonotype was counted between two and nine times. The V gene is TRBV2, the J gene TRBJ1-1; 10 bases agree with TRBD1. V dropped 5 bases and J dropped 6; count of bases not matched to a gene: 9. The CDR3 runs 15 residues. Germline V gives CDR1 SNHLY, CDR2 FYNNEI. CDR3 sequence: CASSSTGQGYAEAFF. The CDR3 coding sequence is TGTGCCAGCAGTTCAACGGGACAGGGGTACGCTGAAGCTTTCTTT.

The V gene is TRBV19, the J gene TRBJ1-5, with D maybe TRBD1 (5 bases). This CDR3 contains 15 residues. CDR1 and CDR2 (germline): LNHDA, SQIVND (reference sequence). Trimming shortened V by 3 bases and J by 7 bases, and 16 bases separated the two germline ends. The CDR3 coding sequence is TGTGCCAGTAGTATTAGGTCATTGGGGGGACAGCCCCAGCATTTT. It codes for CASSIRSLGGQPQHF.

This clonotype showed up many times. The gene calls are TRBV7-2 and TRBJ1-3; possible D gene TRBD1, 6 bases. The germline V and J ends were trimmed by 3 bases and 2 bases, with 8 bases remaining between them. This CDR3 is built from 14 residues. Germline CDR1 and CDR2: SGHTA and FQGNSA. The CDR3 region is CASSFPGAGNTIYF. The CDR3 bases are TGTGCCAGCAGCTTTCCAGGGGCTGGAAACACCATATATTTT.

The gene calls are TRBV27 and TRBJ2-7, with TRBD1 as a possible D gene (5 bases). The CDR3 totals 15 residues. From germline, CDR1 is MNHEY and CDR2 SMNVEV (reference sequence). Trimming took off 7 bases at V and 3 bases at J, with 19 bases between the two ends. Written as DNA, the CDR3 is TGTGCCAGCAAACCTGACAGACTTATCCACTACGAGCAGTACTTC. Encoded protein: CASKPDRLIHYEQYF.

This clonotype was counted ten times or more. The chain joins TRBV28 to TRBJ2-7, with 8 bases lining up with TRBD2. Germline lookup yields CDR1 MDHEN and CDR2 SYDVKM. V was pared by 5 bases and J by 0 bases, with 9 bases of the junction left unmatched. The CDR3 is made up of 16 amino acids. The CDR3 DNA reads TGTGCCAGCAGTCTCGGGGGGGGCCCCAGCTCCTACGAGCAGTACTTC. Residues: CASSLGGGPSSYEQYF.

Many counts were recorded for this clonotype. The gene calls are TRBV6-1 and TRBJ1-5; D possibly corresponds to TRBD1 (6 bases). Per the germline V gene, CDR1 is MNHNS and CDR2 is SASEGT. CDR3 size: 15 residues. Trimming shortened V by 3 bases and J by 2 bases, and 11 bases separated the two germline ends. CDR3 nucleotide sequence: TGTGCCAGCAGTGACCGGGGGCAACGCAATCAGCCCCAGCATTTT. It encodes CASSDRGQRNQPQHF.

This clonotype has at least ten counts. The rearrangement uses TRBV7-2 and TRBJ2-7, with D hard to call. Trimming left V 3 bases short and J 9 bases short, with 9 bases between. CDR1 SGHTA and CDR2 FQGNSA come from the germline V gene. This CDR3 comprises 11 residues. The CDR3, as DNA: TGTGCCAGCAGCTTGCGCGGTGGGCAGTACTTC. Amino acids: CASSLRGGQYF.

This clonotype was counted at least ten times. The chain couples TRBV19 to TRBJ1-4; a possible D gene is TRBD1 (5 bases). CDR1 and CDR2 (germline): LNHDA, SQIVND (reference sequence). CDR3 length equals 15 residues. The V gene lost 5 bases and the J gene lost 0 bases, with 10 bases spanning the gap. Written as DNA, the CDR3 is TGTGCCAGTAGTGTCCGACAGACAACTAATGAAAAACTGTTTTTT. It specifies CASSVRQTTNEKLFF.

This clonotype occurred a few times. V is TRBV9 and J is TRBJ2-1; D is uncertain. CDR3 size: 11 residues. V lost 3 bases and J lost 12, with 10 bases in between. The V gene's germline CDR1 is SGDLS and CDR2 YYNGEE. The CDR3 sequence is CASSETLGQFF. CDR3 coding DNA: TGTGCCAGCAGCGAAACATTGGGGCAGTTCTTC.

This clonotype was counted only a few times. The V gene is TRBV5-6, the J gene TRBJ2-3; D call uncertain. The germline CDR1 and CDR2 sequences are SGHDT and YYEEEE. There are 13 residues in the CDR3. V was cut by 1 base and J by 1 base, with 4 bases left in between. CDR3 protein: CASSLIGTDTQYF. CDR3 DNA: TGTGCCAGCAGCTTGATCGGCACAGATACGCAGTATTTT.

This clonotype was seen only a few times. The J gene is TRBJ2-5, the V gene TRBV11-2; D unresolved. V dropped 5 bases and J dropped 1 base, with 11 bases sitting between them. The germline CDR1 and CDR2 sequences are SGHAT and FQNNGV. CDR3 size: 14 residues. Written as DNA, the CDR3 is TGTGCCAGCAGCCAGGCCAGGCCCCAAGAGACCCAGTACTTC. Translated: CASSQARPQETQYF.

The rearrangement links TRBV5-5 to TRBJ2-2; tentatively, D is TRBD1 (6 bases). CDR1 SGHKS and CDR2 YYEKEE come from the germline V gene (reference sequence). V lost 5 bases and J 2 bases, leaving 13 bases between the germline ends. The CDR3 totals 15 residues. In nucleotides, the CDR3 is TGTGCCAGCAGTCGACCCGGGACAAACACCGGGGAGCTGTTTTTT. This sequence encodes CASSRPGTNTGELFF.

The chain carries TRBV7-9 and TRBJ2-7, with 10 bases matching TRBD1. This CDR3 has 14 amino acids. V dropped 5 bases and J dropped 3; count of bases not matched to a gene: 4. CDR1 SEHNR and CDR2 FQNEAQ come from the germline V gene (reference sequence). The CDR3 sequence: CASSRTGGYYEQYF. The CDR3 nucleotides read TGTGCCAGCAGCCGGACAGGGGGGTACTACGAGCAGTACTTC.

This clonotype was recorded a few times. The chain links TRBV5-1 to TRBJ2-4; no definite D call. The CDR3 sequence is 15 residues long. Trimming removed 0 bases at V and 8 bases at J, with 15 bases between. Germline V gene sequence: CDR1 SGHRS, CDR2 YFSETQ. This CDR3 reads CASSLAGPSRDIQYF. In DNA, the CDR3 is TGCGCCAGCAGCTTGGCAGGCCCATCACGAGACATTCAGTACTTC.

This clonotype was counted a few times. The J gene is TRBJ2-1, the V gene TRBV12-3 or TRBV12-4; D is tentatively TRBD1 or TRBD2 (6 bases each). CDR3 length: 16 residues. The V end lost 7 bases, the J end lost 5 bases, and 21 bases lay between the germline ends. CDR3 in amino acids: CASTPRGSLAHNEQFF. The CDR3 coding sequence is TGTGCCAGCACCCCCAGGGGATCACTAGCACACAATGAGCAGTTCTTC.

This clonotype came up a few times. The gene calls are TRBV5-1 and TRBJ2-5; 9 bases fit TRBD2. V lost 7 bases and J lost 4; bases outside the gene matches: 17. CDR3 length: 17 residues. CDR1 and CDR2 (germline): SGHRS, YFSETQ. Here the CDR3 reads CASGDYHGLARSETQYF. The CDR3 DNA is TGCGCCAGCGGAGACTATCATGGACTAGCGAGGTCAGAGACCCAGTACTTC.

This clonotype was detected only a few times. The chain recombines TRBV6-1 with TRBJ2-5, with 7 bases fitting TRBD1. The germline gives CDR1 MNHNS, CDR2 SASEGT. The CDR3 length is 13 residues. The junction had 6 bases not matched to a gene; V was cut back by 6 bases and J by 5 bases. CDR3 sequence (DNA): TGTGCCAGCAGCGGACAGGCTCTGGAGACCCAGTACTTC. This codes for CASSGQALETQYF.

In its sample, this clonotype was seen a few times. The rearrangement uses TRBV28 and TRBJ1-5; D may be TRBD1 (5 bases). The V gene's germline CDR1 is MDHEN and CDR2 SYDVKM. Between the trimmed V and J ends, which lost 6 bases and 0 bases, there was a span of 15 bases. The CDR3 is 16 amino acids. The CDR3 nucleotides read TGTGCCAGCAGACCTCAGGGAGACTATAGCAATCAGCCCCAGCATTTT. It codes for CASRPQGDYSNQPQHF.